The entry below gives a single T cell receptor beta chain sequence along with its context. The PCR made use of 60 Vbeta and 13 Jbeta primers. Using immunoSEQ multiplex PCR, the repertoire was profiled, and TCRdb retains in-frame clones only, with some absent. This sample's clone table lists tens of thousands of clones. Germline V lookup: CDR1 KGHSH, CDR2 LQKENI. The CDR3 sequence is 19 residues long. V lost 0 bases and J lost 0, with 15 bases in between. The sample originates from a study of cytomegalovirus exposure and HLA in healthy donors. The chain joins TRBV18 to TRBJ2-6, with D unclear. Specimen: PBMCs. This receptor was taken from a female donor in good health and CMV-seropositive. DNA for the CDR3: TGTGCCAGCTCACCACCTGGAAGGCCAGGCTACTCTGGGGCCAACGTCCTGACTTTC. Translated, it gives CASSPPGRPGYSGANVLTF. Based on the CDR3 plus reference TRBV18 and TRBJ2-6, the full variable domain is NAGVMQNPRHLVRRRGQEARLRCSPMKGHSHVYWYRQLPEEGLKFMVYLQKENIIDESGMPKERFSAEFPKEGPSILRIQQVVRGDSAAYFCASSPPGRPGYSGANVLTFGAGSRLTVL.